This TCR beta chain was found in a study of T cell repertoires in cytomegalovirus infection. General study points: HLA-C-restricted TCR beta clonotypes specific for CMV led the ex vivo response.

Turning to this clonotype: Its target is unknown.

CDR3 length: 14 residues. Trimming removed 7 bases at V and 2 bases at J, with 15 bases between. The germline V gene encodes CDR1 LNHDA and CDR2 SQIVND (reference sequence). From the reads, TCRdb called clonotypes with MiXCR, one entry per CDR3 protein. The sample records tens of thousands of distinct CDR3 sequences, more than 20% being singletons. The receptor comes from a human donor in good health (CMV status not recorded). Some clones in this sample may be carry-over from other donors' samples. Sequencing was performed on CD8+ T cells from cultured PBMCs, taken from culture after CMV antigen stimulation. V and J are TRBV19 and TRBJ2-7, with TRBD1 as a possible D gene (6 bases). CDR3 nucleotides: TGTGCCAGTATCATAGGACAGCCTACCTACGAGCAGTACTTC. Translation gives CASIIGQPTYEQYF.